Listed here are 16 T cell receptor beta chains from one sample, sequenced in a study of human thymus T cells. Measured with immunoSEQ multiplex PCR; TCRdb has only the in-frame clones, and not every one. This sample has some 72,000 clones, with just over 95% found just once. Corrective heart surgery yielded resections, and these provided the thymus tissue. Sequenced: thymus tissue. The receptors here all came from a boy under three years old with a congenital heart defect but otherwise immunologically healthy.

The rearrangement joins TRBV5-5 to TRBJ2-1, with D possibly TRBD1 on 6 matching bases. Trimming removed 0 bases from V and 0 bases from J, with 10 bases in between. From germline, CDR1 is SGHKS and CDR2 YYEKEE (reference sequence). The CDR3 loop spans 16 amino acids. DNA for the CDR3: TGTGCCAGCAGCTTGGAAAGGGGGAGCTCCTACAATGAGCAGTTCTTC. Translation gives CASSLERGSSYNEQFF.

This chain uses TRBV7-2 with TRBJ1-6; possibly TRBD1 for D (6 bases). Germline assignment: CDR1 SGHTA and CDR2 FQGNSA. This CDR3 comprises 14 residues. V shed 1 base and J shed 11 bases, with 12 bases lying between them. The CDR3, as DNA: TGTGCCAGCAGCTTAGAGGGGGTTGGGGCACCCCTCCACTTT. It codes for CASSLEGVGAPLHF.

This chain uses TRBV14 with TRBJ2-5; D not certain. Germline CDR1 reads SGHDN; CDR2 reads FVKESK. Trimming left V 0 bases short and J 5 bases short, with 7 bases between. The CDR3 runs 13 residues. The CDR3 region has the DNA TGTGCCAGCAGCCAAGAGAGTCGCGAGACCCAGTACTTC. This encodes CASSQESRETQYF.

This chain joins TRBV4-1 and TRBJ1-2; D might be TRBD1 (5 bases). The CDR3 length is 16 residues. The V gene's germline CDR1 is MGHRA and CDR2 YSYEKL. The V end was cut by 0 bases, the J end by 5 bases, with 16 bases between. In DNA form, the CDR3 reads TGCGCCAGCAGCCAAGAAAGGAATAGGGGTGGGTATGGCTACACCTTC. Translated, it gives CASSQERNRGGYGYTF.

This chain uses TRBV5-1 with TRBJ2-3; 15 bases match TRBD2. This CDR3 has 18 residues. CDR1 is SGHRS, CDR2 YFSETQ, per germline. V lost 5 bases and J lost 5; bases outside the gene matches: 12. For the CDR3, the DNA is TGCGCCAGCAGTCCCGCTATCCGGACTAGCGGGGGGGAAGATACGCAGTATTTT. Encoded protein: CASSPAIRTSGGEDTQYF.

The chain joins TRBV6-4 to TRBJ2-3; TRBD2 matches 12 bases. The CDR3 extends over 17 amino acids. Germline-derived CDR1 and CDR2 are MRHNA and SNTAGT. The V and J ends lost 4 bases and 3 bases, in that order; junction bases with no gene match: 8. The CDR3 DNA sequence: TGTGCCAGCAGTGCCCTACCTAGCGGGAGGGGGACAGATACGCAGTATTTT. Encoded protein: CASSALPSGRGTDTQYF.

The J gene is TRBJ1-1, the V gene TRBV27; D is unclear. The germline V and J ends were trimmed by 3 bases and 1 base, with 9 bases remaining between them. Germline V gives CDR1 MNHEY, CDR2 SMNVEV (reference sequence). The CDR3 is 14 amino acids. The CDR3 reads CASSLKGSNTEAFF. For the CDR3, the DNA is TGTGCCAGCAGTTTGAAAGGGTCGAACACTGAAGCTTTCTTT.

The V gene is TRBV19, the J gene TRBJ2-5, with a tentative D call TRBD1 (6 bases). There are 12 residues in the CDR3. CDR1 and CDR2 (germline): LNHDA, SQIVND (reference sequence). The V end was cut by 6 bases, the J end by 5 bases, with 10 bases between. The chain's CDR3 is CASSRGGETQYF. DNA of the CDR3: TGTGCCAGTAGCAGGGGCGGGGAGACCCAGTACTTC.

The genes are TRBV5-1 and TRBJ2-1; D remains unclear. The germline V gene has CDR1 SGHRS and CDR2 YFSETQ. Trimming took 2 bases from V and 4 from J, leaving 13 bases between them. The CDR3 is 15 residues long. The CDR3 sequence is CASSFALEAYNEQFF. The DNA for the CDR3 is TGCGCCAGCAGCTTTGCCCTAGAGGCTTACAATGAGCAGTTCTTC.

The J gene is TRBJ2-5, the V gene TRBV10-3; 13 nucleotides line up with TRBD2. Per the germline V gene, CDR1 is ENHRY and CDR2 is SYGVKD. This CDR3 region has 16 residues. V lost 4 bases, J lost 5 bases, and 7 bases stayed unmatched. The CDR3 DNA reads TGTGCCATCAGTGGGGGACTAGCGGGGATGAAGGAGACCCAGTACTTC. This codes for CAISGGLAGMKETQYF.

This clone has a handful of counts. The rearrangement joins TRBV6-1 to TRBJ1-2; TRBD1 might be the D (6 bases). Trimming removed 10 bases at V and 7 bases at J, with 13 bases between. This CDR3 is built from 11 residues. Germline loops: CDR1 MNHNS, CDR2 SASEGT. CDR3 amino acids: CATPGGRGYTF. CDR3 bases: TGTGCCACCCCGGGGGGCCGTGGCTACACCTTC.

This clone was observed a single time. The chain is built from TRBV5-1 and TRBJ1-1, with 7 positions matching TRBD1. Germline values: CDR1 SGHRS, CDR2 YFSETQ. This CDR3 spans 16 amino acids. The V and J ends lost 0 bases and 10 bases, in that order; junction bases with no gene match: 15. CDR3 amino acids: CASSLEGAVDIPSAFF. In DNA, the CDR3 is TGCGCCAGCAGCTTGGAGGGGGCGGTGGACATCCCTTCAGCTTTCTTT. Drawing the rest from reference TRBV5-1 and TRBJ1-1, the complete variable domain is KAGVTQTPRYLIKTRGQQVTLSCSPISGHRSVSWYQQTPGQGLQFLFEYFSETQRNKGNFPGRFSGRQFSNSRSEMNVSTLELGDSALYLCASSLEGAVDIPSAFFGQGTRLTVV.

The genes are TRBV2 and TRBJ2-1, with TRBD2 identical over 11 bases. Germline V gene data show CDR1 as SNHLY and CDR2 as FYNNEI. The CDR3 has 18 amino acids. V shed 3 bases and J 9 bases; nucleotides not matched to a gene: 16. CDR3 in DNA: TGTGCCAGCAGTGAGAGGCTAGCGGGAGGTCTGTCCTTCAGTGAGCAGTTCTTC. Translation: CASSERLAGGLSFSEQFF.

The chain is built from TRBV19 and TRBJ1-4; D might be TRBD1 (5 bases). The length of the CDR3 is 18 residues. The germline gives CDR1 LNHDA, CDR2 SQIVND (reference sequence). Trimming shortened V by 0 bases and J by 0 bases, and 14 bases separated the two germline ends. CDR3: CASSIDQETEATNEKLFF. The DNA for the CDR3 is TGTGCCAGTAGTATAGATCAGGAGACAGAAGCAACTAATGAAAAACTGTTTTTT.

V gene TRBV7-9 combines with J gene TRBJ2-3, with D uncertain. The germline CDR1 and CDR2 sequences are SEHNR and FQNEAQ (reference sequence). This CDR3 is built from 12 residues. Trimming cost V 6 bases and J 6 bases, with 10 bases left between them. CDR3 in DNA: TGTGCCAGCAGGGCCGACAAGGATACGCAGTATTTT. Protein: CASRADKDTQYF. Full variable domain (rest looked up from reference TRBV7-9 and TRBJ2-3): DTGVSQNPRHKITKRGQNVTFRCDPISEHNRLYWYRQTLGQGPEFLTYFQNEAQLEKSRLLSDRFSAERPKGSFSTLEIQRTEQGDSAMYLCASRADKDTQYFGPGTRLTVL.

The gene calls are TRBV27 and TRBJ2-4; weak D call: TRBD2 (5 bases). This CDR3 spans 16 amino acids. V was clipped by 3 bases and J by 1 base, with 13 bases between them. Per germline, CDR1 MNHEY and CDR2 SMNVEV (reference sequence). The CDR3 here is CASSLEWPGAKNIQYF. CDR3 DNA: TGTGCCAGCAGTTTGGAATGGCCGGGGGCCAAAAACATTCAGTACTTC.